This is a list of T cell receptor beta chains from one sample in a study of OX40 agonist ivuxolimab in advanced cancers. The protocol was immunoSEQ multiplex PCR, while the TCRdb copy is restricted to in-frame clones and leaves out a portion. Of about 80,000 clones in the sample, around 94% were seen once. The sample was CD4+ or CD8+ T cells sorted from blood, taken in a trial of the OX40 agonist ivuxolimab. The origin of the receptors is an adult with an advanced solid tumor such as melanoma, head and neck, liver or kidney cancer. Both conserved end residues are trimmed from each CDR3. Size is omitted from some rows. Given values are once, few, many or a class for expanded clones.

CDR3aa,v_gene,j_gene,abundance,len
ATMITVSSYNEQF,TRBV27,TRBJ2-1,-,13
ASSQDALEVNEQF,TRBV4-3,TRBJ2-1,-,13
ASSIAPNSGANVLT,TRBV7-3,TRBJ2-6,-,14
AGPGTSGNEQF,TRBV30,TRBJ2-1,-,11
ASSLVPSGSALNTGELF,TRBV11-3,TRBJ2-2,-,17
ASSLPSRSTTEAF,TRBV7-8,TRBJ1-1,-,13
ASSSEPGPRDGYT,TRBV7-8,TRBJ1-2,-,13
ASSLGGHHGYT,TRBV27,TRBJ1-2,few,11
AWSYDRGHSGANVLT,TRBV30,TRBJ2-6,-,15
ASSLTPSGTYEQY,TRBV5-6,TRBJ2-7,-,13
SASGGYGYT,TRBV20-1,TRBJ1-2,-,9
AWRGLSLTGGSYNEQF,TRBV30,TRBJ2-1,once,16
ASNVLGEENDTQY,TRBV9,TRBJ2-3,-,13
ASSVAPSSYNEQF,TRBV2,TRBJ2-1,-,13
ASSSRLMEKLF,TRBV5-8,TRBJ1-4,-,11
ASRGQGDYGYT,TRBV6-5,TRBJ1-2,-,11
ASSLTHVLLAGRNTGELF,TRBV13,TRBJ2-2,-,18
ASSVLERPSYNEQF,TRBV9,TRBJ2-1,-,14
AWSDPWKDSYSPLH,TRBV30,TRBJ1-6,-,14
ASSLWTGKGNSNQPQH,TRBV5-6,TRBJ1-5,-,16
AIRPGQGPYEQY,TRBV10-3,TRBJ2-7,-,12
ASGLAQGSNQPQH,TRBV12-5,TRBJ1-5,-,13
ASSLSGGLSYEQY,TRBV7-3,-,-,13
ASSRFYRSSSYNEQF,TRBV9,TRBJ2-1,-,15
ASSLSGGMGLAASTDTQY,TRBV27,TRBJ2-3,-,18
AWSGQGNTIY,TRBV30,TRBJ1-3,-,10
ASSADGHNEQF,TRBV9,TRBJ2-1,-,11
ASSLGVLSGNTIY,TRBV5-1,TRBJ1-3,-,13